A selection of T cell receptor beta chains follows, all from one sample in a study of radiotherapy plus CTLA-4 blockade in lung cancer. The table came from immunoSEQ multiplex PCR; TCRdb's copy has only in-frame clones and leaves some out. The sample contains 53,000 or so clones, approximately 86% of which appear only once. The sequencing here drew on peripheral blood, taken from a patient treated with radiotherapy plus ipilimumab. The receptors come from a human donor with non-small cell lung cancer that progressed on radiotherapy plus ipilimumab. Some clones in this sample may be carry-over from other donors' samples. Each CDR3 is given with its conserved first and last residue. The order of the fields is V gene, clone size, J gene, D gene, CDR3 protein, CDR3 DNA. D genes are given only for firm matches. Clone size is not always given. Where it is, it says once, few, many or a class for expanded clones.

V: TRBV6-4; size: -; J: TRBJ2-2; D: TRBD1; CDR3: CASSDSDRDTGELFF; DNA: TGTGCCAGCAGTGACTCTGACAGGGACACCGGGGAGCTGTTTTTT
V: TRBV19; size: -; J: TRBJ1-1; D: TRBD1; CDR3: CASSIDPGQEGDITEAFF; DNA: TGTGCCAGTAGTATAGATCCGGGACAGGAGGGTGATATCACTGAAGCTTTCTTT
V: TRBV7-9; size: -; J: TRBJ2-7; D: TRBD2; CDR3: CASSLLAGGHEQYF; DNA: TGTGCCAGCAGCTTACTAGCGGGAGGCCACGAGCAGTACTTC
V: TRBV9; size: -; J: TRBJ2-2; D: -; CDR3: CASRGTENTGELFF; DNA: TGTGCCAGCCGCGGGACAGAGAACACCGGGGAGCTGTTTTTT
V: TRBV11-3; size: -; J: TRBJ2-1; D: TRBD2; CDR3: CASSLALGAGGSSYNEQFF; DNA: TGTGCCAGCAGCTTAGCGCTGGGAGCGGGGGGTAGCTCCTACAATGAGCAGTTCTTC
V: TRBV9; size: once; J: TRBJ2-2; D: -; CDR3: CASSVVSGTGELFF; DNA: TGTGCCAGCAGCGTAGTGTCGGGCACCGGGGAGCTGTTTTTT
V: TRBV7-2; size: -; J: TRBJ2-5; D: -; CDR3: CASSIRGGQETQYF; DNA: TGTGCCAGCAGCATCAGGGGCGGGCAAGAGACCCAGTACTTC
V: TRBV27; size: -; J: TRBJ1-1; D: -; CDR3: CASSRARDRTEAFF; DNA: TGTGCCAGCTCGCGGGCAAGGGATCGCACTGAAGCTTTCTTT
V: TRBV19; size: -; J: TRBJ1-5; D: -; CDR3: CASSIVQDQPQHF; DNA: TGTGCCAGTAGTATAGTCCAGGATCAGCCCCAGCATTTT
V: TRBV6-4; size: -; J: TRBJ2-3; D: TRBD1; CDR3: CASSPGTGDNTDTQYF; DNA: TGTGCCAGCAGCCCCGGGACAGGGGATAACACAGATACGCAGTATTTT
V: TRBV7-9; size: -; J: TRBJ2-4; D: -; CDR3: CASSSPAGAGAKNIQYF; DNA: TGTGCCAGCAGCTCACCCGCTGGAGCCGGGGCCAAAAACATTCAGTACTTC
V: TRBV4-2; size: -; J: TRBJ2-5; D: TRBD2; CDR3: CASSQDLGAGQETQYF; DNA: TGTGCCAGCAGCCAAGATCTTGGAGCGGGACAAGAGACCCAGTACTTC
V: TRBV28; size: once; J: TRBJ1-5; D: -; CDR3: CASSLGQLGNQPQHF; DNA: TGTGCCAGCAGTTTAGGGCAGCTTGGTAATCAGCCCCAGCATTTT
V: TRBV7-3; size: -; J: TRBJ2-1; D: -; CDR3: CASSLNAGRTSYNEQFF; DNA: TGTGCCAGCAGCTTAAATGCGGGGCGAACCTCCTACAATGAGCAGTTCTTC
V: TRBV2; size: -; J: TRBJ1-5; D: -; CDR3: CASVGIRGVAQHF; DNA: TGTGCCAGCGTGGGGATCCGGGGGGTAGCCCAGCATTTT
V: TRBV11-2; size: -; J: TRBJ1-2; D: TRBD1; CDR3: CASSVDRGYGYTF; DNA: TGTGCCAGCAGCGTCGACAGGGGTTATGGCTACACCTTC
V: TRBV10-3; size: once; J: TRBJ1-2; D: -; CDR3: CAISTLVTNYGYTF; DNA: TGTGCCATCAGTACTCTCGTTACTAACTATGGCTACACCTTC
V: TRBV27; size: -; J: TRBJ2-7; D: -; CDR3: CASSLRQGQNEQYF; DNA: TGTGCCAGCAGTTTAAGGCAGGGACAAAACGAGCAGTACTTC
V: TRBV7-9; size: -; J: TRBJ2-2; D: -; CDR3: CASSLGQSNTGELFF; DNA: TGTGCCAGCAGTCTGGGGCAGTCGAACACCGGGGAGCTGTTTTTT
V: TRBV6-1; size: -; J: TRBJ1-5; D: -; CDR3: CASSASGQNNQPQHF; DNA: TGTGCCAGCAGTGCTAGCGGACAGAACAATCAGCCCCAGCATTTT
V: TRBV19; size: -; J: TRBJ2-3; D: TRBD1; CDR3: CASMAGQGTGWTDTQYF; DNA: TGTGCCAGTATGGCGGGACAGGGAACCGGGTGGACAGATACGCAGTATTTT
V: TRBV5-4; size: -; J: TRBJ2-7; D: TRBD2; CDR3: CASSSSSGYEQYF; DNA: TGTGCCAGCAGCAGTAGTAGCGGGTACGAGCAGTACTTC
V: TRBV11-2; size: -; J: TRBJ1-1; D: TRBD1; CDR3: CASSPDRGWVTEAFF; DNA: TGTGCCAGCAGCCCCGACAGGGGATGGGTCACTGAAGCTTTCTTT
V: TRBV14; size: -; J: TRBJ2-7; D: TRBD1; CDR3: CASSQAHWDRGDKQYF; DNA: TGTGCCAGCAGCCAAGCTCATTGGGACAGGGGAGATAAGCAGTACTTC
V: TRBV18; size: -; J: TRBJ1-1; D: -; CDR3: CASSLTVAGFEAFF; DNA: TGTGCCAGCTCACTAACTGTGGCGGGTTTTGAAGCTTTCTTT
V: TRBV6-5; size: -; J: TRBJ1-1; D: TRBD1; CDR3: CASSYGQVAFF; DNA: TGTGCCAGCAGTTACGGACAGGTTGCTTTCTTT
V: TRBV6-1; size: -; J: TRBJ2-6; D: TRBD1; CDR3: CASSVGRGSGANVLTF; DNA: TGTGCCAGCAGTGTGGGCAGGGGGTCTGGGGCCAACGTCCTGACTTTC
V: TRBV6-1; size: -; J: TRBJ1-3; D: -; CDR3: CASSELILYYSGNTIYF; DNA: TGTGCCAGCAGTGAGTTGATCTTGTACTACTCTGGAAACACCATATATTTT
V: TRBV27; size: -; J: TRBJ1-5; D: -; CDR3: CASSFDSSNQPQHF; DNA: TGTGCCAGCAGTTTTGACAGTAGCAATCAGCCCCAGCATTTT
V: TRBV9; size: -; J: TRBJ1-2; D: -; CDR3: CASSGGQLYGYTF; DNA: TGTGCCAGCAGCGGTGGACAGCTCTATGGCTACACCTTC